This T cell receptor (beta chain) was obtained from a study of T-cell reconstitution after alpha-beta-depleted transplantation in children. The CDR3 covers 14 residues. The V end was cut by 1 base, the J end by 8 bases, with 14 bases between. Per the germline V gene, CDR1 is LGHNA and CDR2 is YSLEER. During its preparation, the TCRbeta library received unique molecular identifiers. TCRdb reprocessed the PCR reads via MiXCR and lists one record per CDR3 protein. The table lists around 680,000 distinct CDR3 sequences, roughly 17% of them singletons. The chain recombines TRBV4-3 with TRBJ1-2; TRBD1 is a possible D gene (5 bases). Source: PBMCs from the stem cell graft donor, taken from the stem cell graft. This receptor was obtained from a human donor who donated a stem cell graft to a child with acute myeloid leukemia. CDR3 nucleotides: TGCGCCAGCAGCCAAGCGACCGGGACCCGGGGCTACACCTTC. Protein product: CASSQATGTRGYTF.